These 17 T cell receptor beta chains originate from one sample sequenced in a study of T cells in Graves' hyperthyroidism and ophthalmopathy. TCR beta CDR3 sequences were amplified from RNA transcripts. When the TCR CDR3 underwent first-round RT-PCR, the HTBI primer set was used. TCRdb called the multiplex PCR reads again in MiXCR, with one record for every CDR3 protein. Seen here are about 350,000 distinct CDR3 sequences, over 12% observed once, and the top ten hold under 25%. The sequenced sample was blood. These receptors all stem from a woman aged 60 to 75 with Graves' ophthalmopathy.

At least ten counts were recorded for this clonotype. CDR3 nucleotides: TGTGCCAGCAGCCGTCAGGGAACTGAAAAACTGTTTTTT. Encoded protein: CASSRQGTEKLFF. The V call is TRBV3-1, the J call TRBJ1-4; TRBD1 might be the D (5 bases). Trimming shortened V by 4 bases and J by 7 bases, and 10 bases separated the two germline ends. CDR3 length: 13 amino acids. The germline V gene encodes CDR1 LGHDT and CDR2 YNNKEL (reference sequence). The full variable domain, its missing parts supplied by reference TRBV3-1 and TRBJ1-4, is DTAVSQTPKYLVTQMGNDKSIKCEQNLGHDTMYWYKQDSKKFLKIMFSYNNKELIINETVPNRFSPKSPDKAHLNLHINSLELGDSAVYFCASSRQGTEKLFFGSGTQLSVL.

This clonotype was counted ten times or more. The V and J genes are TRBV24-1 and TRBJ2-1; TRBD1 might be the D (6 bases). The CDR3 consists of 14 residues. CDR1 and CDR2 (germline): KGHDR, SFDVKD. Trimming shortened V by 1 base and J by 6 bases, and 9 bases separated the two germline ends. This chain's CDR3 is CATSDFRDTNEQFF. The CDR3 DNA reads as TGTGCCACCAGTGATTTTCGGGACACCAATGAGCAGTTCTTC.

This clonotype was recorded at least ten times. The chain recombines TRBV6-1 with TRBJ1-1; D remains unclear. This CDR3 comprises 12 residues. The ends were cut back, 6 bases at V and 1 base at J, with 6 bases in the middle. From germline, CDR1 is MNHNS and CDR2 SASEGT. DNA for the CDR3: TGTGCCAGCAGACCCAAGAACACTGAAGCTTTCTTT. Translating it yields CASRPKNTEAFF.

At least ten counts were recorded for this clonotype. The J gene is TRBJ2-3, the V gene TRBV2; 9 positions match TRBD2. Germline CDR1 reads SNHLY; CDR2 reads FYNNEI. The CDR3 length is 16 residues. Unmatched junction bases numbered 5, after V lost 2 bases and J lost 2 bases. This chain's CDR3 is CASSENSGGITDTQYF. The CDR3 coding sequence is TGTGCCAGCAGTGAAAATAGCGGGGGAATCACAGATACGCAGTATTTT. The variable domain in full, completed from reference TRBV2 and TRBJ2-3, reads EPEVTQTPSHQVTQMGQEVILRCVPISNHLYFYWYRQILGQKVEFLVSFYNNEISEKSEIFDDQFSVERPDGSNFTLKIRSTKLEDSAMYFCASSENSGGITDTQYFGPGTRLTVL.

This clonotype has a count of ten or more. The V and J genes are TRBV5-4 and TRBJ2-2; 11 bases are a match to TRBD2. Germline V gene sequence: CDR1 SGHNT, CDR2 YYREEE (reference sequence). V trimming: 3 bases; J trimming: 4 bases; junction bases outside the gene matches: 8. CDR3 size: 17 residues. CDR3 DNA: TGTGCCAGCAGCTCGGGACTAGCGGAGAGGGGCACCGGGGAGCTGTTTTTT. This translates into CASSSGLAERGTGELFF.

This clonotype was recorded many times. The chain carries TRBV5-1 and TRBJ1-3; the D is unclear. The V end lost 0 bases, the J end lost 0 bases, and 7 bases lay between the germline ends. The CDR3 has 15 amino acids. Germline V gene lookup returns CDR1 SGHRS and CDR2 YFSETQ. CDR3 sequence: CASSLERISGNTIYF. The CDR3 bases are TGCGCCAGCAGCTTGGAGCGGATCTCTGGAAACACCATATATTTT. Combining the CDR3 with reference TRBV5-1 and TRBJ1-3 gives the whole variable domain KAGVTQTPRYLIKTRGQQVTLSCSPISGHRSVSWYQQTPGQGLQFLFEYFSETQRNKGNFPGRFSGRQFSNSRSEMNVSTLELGDSALYLCASSLERISGNTIYFGEGSWLTVV.

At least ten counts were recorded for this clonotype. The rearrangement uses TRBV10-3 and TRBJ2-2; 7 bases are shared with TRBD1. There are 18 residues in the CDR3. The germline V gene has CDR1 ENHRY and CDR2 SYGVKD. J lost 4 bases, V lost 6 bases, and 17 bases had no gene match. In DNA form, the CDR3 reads TGTGCCATCAGCGGCTTAAAAGGGGGCGACGGTGCCACCGGGGAGCTGTTTTTT. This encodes CAISGLKGGDGATGELFF.

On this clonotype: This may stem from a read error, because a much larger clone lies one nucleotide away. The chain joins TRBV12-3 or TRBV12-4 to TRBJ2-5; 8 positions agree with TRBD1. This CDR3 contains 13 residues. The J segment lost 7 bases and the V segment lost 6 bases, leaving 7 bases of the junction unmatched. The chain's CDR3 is CASRRTGRGTQYF. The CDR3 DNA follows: TGTGCCAGCAGACGGACAGGGAGAGGGACCCAGTACTTC.

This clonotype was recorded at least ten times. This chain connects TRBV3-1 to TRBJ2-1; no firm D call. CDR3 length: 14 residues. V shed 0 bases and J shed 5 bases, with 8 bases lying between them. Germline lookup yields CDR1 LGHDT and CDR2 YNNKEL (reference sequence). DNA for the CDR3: TGTGCCAGCAGCCAAGACTTGCTAGACAATGAGCAGTTCTTC. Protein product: CASSQDLLDNEQFF.

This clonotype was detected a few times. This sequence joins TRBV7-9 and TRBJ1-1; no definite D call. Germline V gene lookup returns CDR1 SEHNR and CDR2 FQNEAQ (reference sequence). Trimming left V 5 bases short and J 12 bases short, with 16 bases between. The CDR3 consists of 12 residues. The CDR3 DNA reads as TGTGCCAGCAGCCCCCAGTCCCAGACATCTTTCTTT. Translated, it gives CASSPQSQTSFF.

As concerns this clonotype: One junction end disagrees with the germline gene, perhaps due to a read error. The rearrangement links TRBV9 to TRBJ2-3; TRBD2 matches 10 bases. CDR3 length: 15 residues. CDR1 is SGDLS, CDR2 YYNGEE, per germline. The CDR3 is CASSGGGRPPDTQYF. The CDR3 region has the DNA TGCGCCAGCAGCGGGGGGGGTAGACCACCAGATACGCAGTATTTT.

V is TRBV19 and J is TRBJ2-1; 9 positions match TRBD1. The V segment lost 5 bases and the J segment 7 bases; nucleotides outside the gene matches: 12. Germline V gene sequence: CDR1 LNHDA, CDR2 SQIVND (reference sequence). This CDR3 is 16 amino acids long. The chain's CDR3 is CASSPKDRGDRNEQFF. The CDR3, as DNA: TGTGCCAGTAGTCCCAAGGACAGGGGAGATAGGAATGAGCAGTTCTTC.

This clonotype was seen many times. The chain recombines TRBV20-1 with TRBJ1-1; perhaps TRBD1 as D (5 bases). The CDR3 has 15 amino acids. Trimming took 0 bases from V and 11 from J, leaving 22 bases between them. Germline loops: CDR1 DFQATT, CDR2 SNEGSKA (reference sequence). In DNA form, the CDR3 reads TGCAGTGCTAGAGATCAGGGCAGGAATGCCCTGGGGGCTTTCTTT. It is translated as CSARDQGRNALGAFF.

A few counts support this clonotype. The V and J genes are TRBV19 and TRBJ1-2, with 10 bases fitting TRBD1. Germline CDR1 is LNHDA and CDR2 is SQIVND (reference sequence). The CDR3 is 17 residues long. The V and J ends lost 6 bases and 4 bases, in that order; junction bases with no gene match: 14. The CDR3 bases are TGTGCCAGTAGCAGTCGAGGTGACAGGGGGCGCATCTATGGCTACACCTTC. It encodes CASSSRGDRGRIYGYTF.

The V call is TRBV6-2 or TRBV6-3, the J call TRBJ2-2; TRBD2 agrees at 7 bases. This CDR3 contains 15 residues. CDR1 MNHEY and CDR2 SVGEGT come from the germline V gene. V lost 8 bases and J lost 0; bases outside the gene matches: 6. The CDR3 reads CASLPGLTNTGELFF. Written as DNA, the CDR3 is TGTGCCAGCCTGCCGGGACTAACGAACACCGGGGAGCTGTTTTTT.

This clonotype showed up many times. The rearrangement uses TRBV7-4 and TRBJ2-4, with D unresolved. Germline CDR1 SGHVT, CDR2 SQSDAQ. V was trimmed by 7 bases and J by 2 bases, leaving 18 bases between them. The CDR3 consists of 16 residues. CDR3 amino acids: CASTKWPAPTKNIQYF. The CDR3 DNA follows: TGTGCCAGCACCAAATGGCCGGCTCCAACCAAAAACATTCAGTACTTC.

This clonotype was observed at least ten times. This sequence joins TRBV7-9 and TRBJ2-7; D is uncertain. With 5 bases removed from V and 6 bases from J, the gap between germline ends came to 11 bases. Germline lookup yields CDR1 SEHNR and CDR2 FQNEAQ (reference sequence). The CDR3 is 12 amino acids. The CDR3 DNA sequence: TGTGCCAGCAGCCCGTATAACTCCGAGCAGTACTTC. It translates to CASSPYNSEQYF.